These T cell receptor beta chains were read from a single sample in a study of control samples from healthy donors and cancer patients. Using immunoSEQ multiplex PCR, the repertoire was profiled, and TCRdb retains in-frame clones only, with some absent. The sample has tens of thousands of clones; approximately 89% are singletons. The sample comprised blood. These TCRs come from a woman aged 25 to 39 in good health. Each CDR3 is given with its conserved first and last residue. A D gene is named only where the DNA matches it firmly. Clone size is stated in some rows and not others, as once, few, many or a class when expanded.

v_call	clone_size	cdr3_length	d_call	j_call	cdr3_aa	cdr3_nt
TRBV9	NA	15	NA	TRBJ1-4	CASSPNRVTNEKLFF	TGTGCCAGCAGCCCCAACAGGGTCACTAATGAAAAACTGTTTTTT
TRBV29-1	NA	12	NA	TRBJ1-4	CSFRQRNEKLFF	TGCAGCTTCAGACAGCGGAATGAAAAACTGTTTTTT
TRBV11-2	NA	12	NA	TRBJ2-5	CASSLVQETQYF	TGTGCCAGCAGCTTAGTACAAGAGACCCAGTACTTC
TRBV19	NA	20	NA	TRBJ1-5	CASRGGRPVDRLLSNQPQHF	TGTGCCAGTAGGGGGGGTAGACCCGTAGACAGGTTACTTAGCAATCAGCCCCAGCATTTT
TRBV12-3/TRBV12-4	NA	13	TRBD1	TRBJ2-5	CASRGDSQETQYF	TGTGCCAGCAGGGGGGACAGCCAAGAGACCCAGTACTTC
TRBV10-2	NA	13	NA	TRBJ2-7	CASSASPPGEQYF	TGCGCCAGCAGTGCCAGCCCACCCGGCGAGCAGTACTTC
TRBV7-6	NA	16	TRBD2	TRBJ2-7	CASSSNSPGLGHEQYF	TGTGCCAGCAGCTCGAACTCTCCGGGACTAGGCCACGAGCAGTACTTC
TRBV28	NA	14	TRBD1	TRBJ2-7	CASSRLQGAYEQYF	TGTGCCAGCTCACGTTTACAGGGGGCCTACGAGCAGTACTTC
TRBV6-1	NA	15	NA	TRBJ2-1	CASSEAGTRYNEQFF	TGTGCCAGCAGTGAAGCAGGGACACGATACAATGAGCAGTTCTTC
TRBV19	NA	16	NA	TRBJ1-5	CASSIAIGQSNQPQHF	TGTGCCAGTAGTATAGCCATTGGACAGAGCAATCAGCCCCAGCATTTT
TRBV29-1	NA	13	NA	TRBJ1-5	CSVLQGGNQPQHF	TGCAGCGTTCTTCAGGGCGGCAATCAGCCCCAGCATTTT
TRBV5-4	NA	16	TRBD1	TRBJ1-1	CASSLDRGYSDTEAFF	TGTGCCAGCAGCTTGGACAGGGGTTATAGTGACACTGAAGCTTTCTTT
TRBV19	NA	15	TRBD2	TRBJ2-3	CASSPQRGGTDTQYF	TGTGCCAGTAGTCCCCAGCGGGGGGGCACAGATACGCAGTATTTT
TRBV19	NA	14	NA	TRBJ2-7	CASSKPTETYEQYF	TGTGCCAGTAGCAAACCGACAGAAACCTACGAGCAGTACTTC
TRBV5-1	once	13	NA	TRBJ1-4	CASSLKQTEKLFF	TGCGCCAGCAGCTTGAAGCAGACTGAAAAACTGTTTTTT
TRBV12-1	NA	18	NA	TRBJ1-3	CASSFDGSAWGSGNTIYF	NA
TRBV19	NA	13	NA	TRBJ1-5	CASSTYRAQPQHF	TGTGCCAGTAGTACCTACAGGGCGCAGCCCCAGCATTTT
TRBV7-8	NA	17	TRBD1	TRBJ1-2	CASSHDLQGTFDYGYTF	TGTGCCAGCAGCCACGATCTACAGGGGACTTTTGACTATGGCTACACCTTC
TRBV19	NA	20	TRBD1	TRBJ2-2	CASSPGTGVVNKVGTGELFF	TGTGCCAGTAGTCCCGGGACAGGGGTCGTGAATAAAGTTGGGACCGGGGAGCTGTTTTTT
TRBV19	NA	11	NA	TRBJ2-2	CASRTVGELFF	TGTGCCAGTCGGACTGTCGGGGAGCTGTTTTTT
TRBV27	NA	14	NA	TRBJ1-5	CASIQGGGDQPQHF	TGTGCCAGCATCCAAGGGGGGGGCGACCAGCCCCAGCATTTT
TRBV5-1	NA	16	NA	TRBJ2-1	CASSLGSDPSYNEQFF	TGCGCCAGCAGCTTGGGGAGCGATCCTTCCTACAATGAGCAGTTCTTC
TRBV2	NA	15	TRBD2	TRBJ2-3	CASRRASGTTDTQYF	TGTGCCAGCAGAAGAGCTAGCGGGACAACAGATACGCAGTATTTT
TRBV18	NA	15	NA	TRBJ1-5	CASSATGRLNQPQHF	TGTGCCAGCTCAGCAACGGGACGGCTAAATCAGCCCCAGCATTTT
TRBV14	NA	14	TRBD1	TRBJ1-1	CASSPTGGHFEAFF	TGTGCCAGCAGCCCAACAGGGGGCCACTTTGAAGCTTTCTTT
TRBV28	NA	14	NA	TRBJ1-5	CASSDGTGRQPQHF	TGTGCCAGCAGTGATGGAACAGGGAGACAGCCCCAGCATTTT
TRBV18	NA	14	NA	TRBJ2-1	CASSGSGQYNEQFF	TGTGCCAGCTCCGGAAGCGGACAGTACAATGAGCAGTTCTTC
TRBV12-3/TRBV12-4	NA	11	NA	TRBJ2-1	CASSLPREQFF	TGTGCCAGCAGTTTACCGCGTGAGCAGTTCTTC
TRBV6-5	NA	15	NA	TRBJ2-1	CASSPPGTFNNEQFF	TGTGCCAGCAGTCCCCCCGGGACCTTCAACAATGAGCAGTTCTTC
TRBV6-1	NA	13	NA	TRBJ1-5	CASSDTALGPQHF	TGTGCCAGCAGTGATACCGCTTTAGGGCCCCAGCATTTT
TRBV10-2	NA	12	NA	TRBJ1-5	CASSDFPQLQHF	TGCGCCAGCAGTGATTTTCCGCAACTCCAGCATTTT
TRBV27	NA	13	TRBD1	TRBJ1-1	CASRWTGGTEAFF	TGTGCCAGCAGGTGGACAGGGGGCACTGAAGCTTTCTTT
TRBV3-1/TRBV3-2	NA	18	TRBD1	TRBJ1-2	CASSQDTFQGAPLYGYTF	TGTGCCAGCAGCCAAGATACCTTCCAGGGGGCTCCTCTCTATGGCTACACCTTC
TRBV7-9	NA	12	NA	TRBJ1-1	CASSFRTVEAFF	TGTGCCAGCAGCTTCAGGACAGTTGAAGCTTTCTTT
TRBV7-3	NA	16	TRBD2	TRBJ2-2	CASSRSGGVVPGELFF	TGTGCCAGCAGCCGCAGCGGGGGGGTAGTCCCCGGGGAGCTGTTTTTT
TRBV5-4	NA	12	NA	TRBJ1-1	CATQGGDTEAFF	TGTGCCACCCAGGGAGGCGACACTGAAGCTTTCTTT
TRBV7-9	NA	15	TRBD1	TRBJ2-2	CASRTGTGGTGELFF	TGTGCCAGCAGGACCGGGACAGGGGGCACCGGGGAGCTGTTTTTT
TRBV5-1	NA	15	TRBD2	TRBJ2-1	CASSLSAGGGDEQFF	TGCGCCAGCAGCTTGTCTGCGGGAGGTGGGGATGAGCAGTTCTTC
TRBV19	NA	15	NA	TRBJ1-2	CASSQGRGRDYGYTF	TGTGCCAGTAGTCAAGGCAGAGGTAGGGACTATGGCTACACCTTC
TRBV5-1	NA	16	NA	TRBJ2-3	CASSLGQGTWGDTQYF	TGCGCCAGCAGCTTGGGGCAGGGTACTTGGGGGGATACGCAGTATTTT
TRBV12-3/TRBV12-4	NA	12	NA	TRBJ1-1	CASRHGGTEAFF	TGTGCCAGCCGCCACGGGGGGACTGAAGCTTTCTTT
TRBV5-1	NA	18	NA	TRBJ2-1	CASSSGGQGGGTYNEQFF	TGCGCCAGCAGCTCCGGAGGCCAGGGTGGTGGCACCTACAATGAGCAGTTCTTC
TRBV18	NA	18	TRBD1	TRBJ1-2	CASSLQGATGTIIGGYTF	TGTGCCAGCTCGCTTCAGGGGGCGACGGGCACTATTATCGGTGGCTACACCTTC
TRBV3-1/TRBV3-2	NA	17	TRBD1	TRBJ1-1	CASTTGSRQGFNTEAFF	TGTGCCAGCACTACGGGGAGTCGACAGGGATTCAACACTGAAGCTTTCTTT
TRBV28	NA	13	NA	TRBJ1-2	CASKDSGFYGYTF	TGTGCCAGCAAAGACAGTGGGTTCTATGGCTACACCTTC
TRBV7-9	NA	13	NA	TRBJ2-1	CASSSALAQEQFF	TGTGCCAGCAGCTCTGCTCTAGCACAGGAGCAGTTCTTC
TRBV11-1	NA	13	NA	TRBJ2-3	CASSLRVGDTQYF	TGTGCCAGCAGCTTACGAGTCGGCGATACGCAGTATTTT
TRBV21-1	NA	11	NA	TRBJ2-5	CASSMRETQYF	TGTGCCAGCAGCATGAGAGAGACCCAGTACTTC
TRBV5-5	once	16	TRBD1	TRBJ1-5	CASSLATGDSNQPQHF	TGTGCCAGCAGCTTGGCAACAGGGGATAGCAATCAGCCCCAGCATTTT
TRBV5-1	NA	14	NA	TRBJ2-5	CASRPDGGSETQYF	TGCGCCAGCAGGCCTGATGGGGGCTCAGAGACCCAGTACTTC
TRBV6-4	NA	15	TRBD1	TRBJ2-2	CASSRTGENTGELFF	TGTGCCAGCAGCCGGACAGGGGAGAACACCGGGGAGCTGTTTTTT
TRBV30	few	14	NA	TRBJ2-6	CAWSGGSGANVLTF	TGTGCCTGGAGCGGAGGCTCTGGGGCCAACGTCCTGACTTTC
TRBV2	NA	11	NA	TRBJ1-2	CATIQFDGYTF	TGTGCCACAATACAATTCGATGGCTACACCTTC
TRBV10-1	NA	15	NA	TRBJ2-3	CASSRTTSPTDTQYF	TGCGCCAGCAGTAGAACGACCTCTCCCACAGATACGCAGTATTTT
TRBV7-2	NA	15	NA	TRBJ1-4	CASRGQKTTNEKLFF	TGTGCCAGCAGAGGACAGAAAACAACTAATGAAAAACTGTTTTTT
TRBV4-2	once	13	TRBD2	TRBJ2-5	CASSQEGGETQYF	TGTGCCAGCAGCCAAGAGGGAGGGGAGACCCAGTACTTC
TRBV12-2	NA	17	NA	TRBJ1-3	CASRDRTGGGSGNTIYF	TGTGCAAGTCGCGACCGAACAGGGGGCGGCTCTGGAAACACCATATATTTT
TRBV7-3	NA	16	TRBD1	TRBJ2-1	CASSLTGTGGYNEQFF	TGTGCCAGCAGCTTAACCGGGACAGGGGGCTACAATGAGCAGTTCTTC
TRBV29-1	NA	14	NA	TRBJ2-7	CSVDLRESPYEQYF	TGCAGCGTTGATCTGCGCGAGTCCCCCTACGAGCAGTACTTC